A selection of T cell receptor beta chains follows, all from one sample in a study of OX40 agonist ivuxolimab in advanced cancers. Using immunoSEQ multiplex PCR, the repertoire was profiled, and TCRdb retains in-frame clones only, with some absent. The sample lists just over 60,000 clones, around 90% seen once, with more than 15% in the top ten. The input for sequencing was CD4+ or CD8+ T cells sorted from blood, taken in a trial of the OX40 agonist ivuxolimab. All receptors come from an adult with an advanced solid tumor such as melanoma, head and neck, liver or kidney cancer. Both conserved end residues are part of each CDR3. A D gene is named only where the DNA matches it firmly. Only some rows state a clone size, as once, few, many or a class for expanded clones.

clone size	D gene	V gene	J gene	CDR3 DNA	CDR3 protein
NA	TRBD1	TRBV6-6	TRBJ1-3	TGTGCCAGCCGGGGAGACAGGGACTCTGGAAACACCATATATTTT	CASRGDRDSGNTIYF
once	NA	TRBV5-5	TRBJ2-7	TGTGCCAGCAGCAGTGACGGCATCTACGAGCAGTACTTC	CASSSDGIYEQYF
few	NA	TRBV7-6	TRBJ1-1	TGTGCCAGCAGCTTAAACCCGGACTTGAACACTGAAGCTTTCTTT	CASSLNPDLNTEAFF
NA	NA	TRBV28	TRBJ2-7	TGTGCCAGCAGTTTAGGGACCCACTCCTACGAGCAGTACTTC	CASSLGTHSYEQYF
NA	NA	TRBV5-6	TRBJ1-1	TGTGCCAGCAGCTTGTTCGGGGTCACTGAAGCTTTCTTT	CASSLFGVTEAFF
few	NA	TRBV6-5	TRBJ1-6	TGTGCCAGCAGTGAGGGGACTGCATCTTCACCCCTCCACTTT	CASSEGTASSPLHF
once	NA	TRBV27	TRBJ2-7	TGTGCCACTTCCGGGAGACAGGACACCTACGAGCAGTACTTC	CATSGRQDTYEQYF
many	NA	TRBV19	TRBJ2-3	TGTGCCAGTAGTATAGACACCCGGGCGACAGATACGCAGTATTTT	CASSIDTRATDTQYF
few	TRBD1	TRBV7-6	TRBJ2-7	TGTGCCAGCAGCTCCGCTACAGGGGCCGAGCAGTACTTC	CASSSATGAEQYF
NA	NA	TRBV30	TRBJ1-4	TGTGCCTGGAGTGTGGCGGGGTCGCATGAAAAACTGTTTTTT	CAWSVAGSHEKLFF
NA	NA	TRBV7-3	TRBJ2-7	TGTGCCAGCAGCCCCGGGTCGGCCGGTGAGCAGTACTTC	CASSPGSAGEQYF
NA	TRBD2	TRBV5-1	TRBJ2-3	TGCGCCAGCAGCTTGGCCCCTAGCGGGATAACTAGCACAGATACGCAGTATTTT	CASSLAPSGITSTDTQYF
once	NA	TRBV10-2	TRBJ1-1	TGCGCCAGCAGTGAGATGAACACTGAAGCTTTCTTT	CASSEMNTEAFF
NA	NA	TRBV7-9	TRBJ1-6	TGTGCCAGCAGCTCCCAGGGGAATTCACCCCTCCACTTT	CASSSQGNSPLHF
NA	NA	TRBV7-2	TRBJ1-1	TGTGCCAGCAGCTTAGTGGAGGGGTATGAAGCTTTCTTT	CASSLVEGYEAFF
few	NA	TRBV18	TRBJ1-2	TGTGCCAGCTCAACTGGGGGGAACTATGGCTACACCTTC	CASSTGGNYGYTF
NA	NA	TRBV18	TRBJ2-3	TGTGCCAGCTCACCACCAGGGGCAGGGGATACGCAGTATTTT	CASSPPGAGDTQYF
NA	TRBD1	TRBV28	TRBJ1-5	TGTGCCAGCAGTTTCTCGATGGGACAGGTCGGCAGCAGCAATCAGCCCCAGCATTTT	CASSFSMGQVGSSNQPQHF
NA	NA	TRBV5-4	TRBJ2-1	TGTGCCAGCAGCTTGGATAGCGAGAGCTACAATGAGCAGTTCTTC	CASSLDSESYNEQFF
NA	TRBD2	TRBV7-3	TRBJ2-1	TGTGCCAGCAGCCCATCTAGCGGGAGAGGGACACGCAATGAGCAGTTCTTC	CASSPSSGRGTRNEQFF
NA	NA	TRBV11-1	TRBJ1-4	TGTGCCAGCAGCCGGACAGCCAGGGAACTGTTTTTT	CASSRTARELFF
once	NA	TRBV15	TRBJ2-7	TGTGCCACCAGCAGTCGGACACTTTCCTACGAGCAGTACTTC	CATSSRTLSYEQYF
NA	NA	TRBV9	TRBJ1-1	TGTGCCAGCAGCTCACAGGGAGCGGGCACTGAAGCTTTCTTT	CASSSQGAGTEAFF
NA	NA	TRBV29-1	TRBJ2-6	TGCAGCGTTGGCGGCGGGTCGTCTGGGGCCAACGTCCTGACTTTC	CSVGGGSSGANVLTF
once	NA	TRBV30	TRBJ1-4	TGTGCCTGGAGAGGGAGGAGAAGAGAAAAACTGTTTTTT	CAWRGRRREKLFF
medium-sized	NA	TRBV9	TRBJ2-5	TGTGCCAGCAGCGTAGGGATGGCGGGAGAGACCCAGTACTTC	CASSVGMAGETQYF
NA	NA	TRBV10-3	TRBJ2-6	TGTGCCATCAGTTACAGGTTCTTCTCTGGGGCCAACGTCCTGACTTTC	CAISYRFFSGANVLTF
many	NA	TRBV7-6	TRBJ2-5	TGTGCCAGCAGCCCCGGGGGGACCCAGTACTTC	CASSPGGTQYF
NA	NA	TRBV6-1	TRBJ2-7	TGTGCCAGCTATACCGGGATGACCTACGAGCAGTACTTC	CASYTGMTYEQYF